A selection of T cell receptor beta chains follows, all from one sample in a study of T cells in Graves' hyperthyroidism and ophthalmopathy. TCRdb reprocessed the multiplex PCR reads with MiXCR, giving one entry per CDR3 protein. The sample has hundreds of thousands of distinct CDR3 sequences, around 17% seen once. Input material: blood. These receptors were taken from a young woman with Graves' hyperthyroidism. Each CDR3 is given with its conserved first and last residue. D genes are given only for firm matches. Size values are once, few and many counts, or a class for expanded clones, and some rows have none.

J	V	D	size	CDR3	DNA
TRBJ2-7	TRBV18	TRBD2	many	CASSPPVREGYEQYF	TGTGCCAGCTCACCACCCGTGCGGGAGGGGTACGAGCAGTACTTC
TRBJ2-5	TRBV27	.	few	CASSFRQGGETQYF	TGTGCCAGCAGTTTTAGGCAGGGCGGAGAGACCCAGTACTTC
TRBJ2-3	TRBV6-5	TRBD1	.	CASSSRDRDTQYF	TGTGCCAGCAGTTCCCGGGACAGGGATACGCAGTATTTT
TRBJ2-3	TRBV7-9	TRBD2	many	CASSLPAGGPSDTQYF	TGTGCCAGCAGCTTACCAGCGGGAGGGCCTTCCGATACGCAGTATTTT
TRBJ2-1	TRBV12-3/TRBV12-4	TRBD2	few	CASSSIRGLAGWSNEQFF	TGTGCCAGCAGTTCGATCCGAGGACTAGCGGGGTGGAGCAATGAGCAGTTCTTC
TRBJ2-7	TRBV6-2/TRBV6-3	TRBD1	.	CASAPGRIDRGVSPYEQYF	TGTGCCAGCGCCCCCGGCCGAATAGACAGGGGAGTTTCCCCCTACGAGCAGTACTTC
TRBJ2-7	TRBV2	.	many	CASSLGRTSYEQYF	TGTGCCAGCAGCCTGGGACGCACCTCCTACGAGCAGTACTTC
TRBJ2-2	TRBV28	.	few	CASSPKLTGTGELFF	TGTGCCAGCAGTCCAAAACTCACAGGGACCGGGGAGCTGTTTTTT
TRBJ2-2	TRBV28	.	.	CASSPGQITGELFF	TGTGCCAGCAGTCCTGGACAGATCACCGGGGAGCTGTTTTTT
TRBJ2-1	TRBV4-3	TRBD2	few	CASSQDAAGGSYNEQFF	TGCGCCAGCAGCCAAGATGCGGCGGGGGGATCCTACAATGAGCAGTTCTTC
TRBJ2-1	TRBV7-8	.	.	CASSLNRENEQFF	TGTGCCAGCAGCCTGAACAGGGAAAATGAGCAGTTCTTC
TRBJ1-6	TRBV9	TRBD1	.	CASSVGGQGGSPLHF	TGTGCCAGCAGCGTAGGTGGACAGGGAGGTTCACCCCTCCACTTT
TRBJ2-4	TRBV28	.	many	CASSSLSGKNIQYF	TGTGCCAGCAGTTCATTATCCGGCAAAAACATTCAGTACTTC
TRBJ1-2	TRBV20-1	.	few	CSAYSSNYGYTF	TGCAGTGCTTATTCCTCTAACTATGGCTACACCTTC
TRBJ2-7	TRBV2	TRBD2	many	CASSDSSGISYEQYF	TGTGCCAGCAGTGATAGTAGCGGGATTTCCTACGAGCAGTACTTC
TRBJ2-2	TRBV7-2	.	.	CASSLGGYTGELFF	TGTGCCAGCAGCTTAGGAGGTTACACCGGGGAGCTGTTTTTT
TRBJ2-5	TRBV9	.	.	CASSVESDGETQYF	TGTGCCAGCAGCGTAGAGTCTGACGGGGAGACCCAGTACTTC
TRBJ1-2	TRBV12-3/TRBV12-4	.	few	CASSLNPLRNYGYTF	TGTGCCAGCAGTTTAAACCCTCTGAGAAACTATGGCTACACCTTC
TRBJ2-5	TRBV12-3/TRBV12-4	.	.	CASSGRAQETQYF	TGTGCCAGCAGTGGACGGGCACAAGAGACCCAGTACTTC
TRBJ2-1	TRBV28	TRBD2	once	CASSLPWGLAGVFNEQFF	TGTGCCAGCAGCTTACCCTGGGGACTAGCGGGAGTTTTCAATGAGCAGTTCTTC
TRBJ1-6	TRBV12-3/TRBV12-4	TRBD1	.	CASSSRDRGNSPLHF	TGTGCCAGCAGTTCCCGGGACAGGGGAAATTCACCCCTCCACTTT
TRBJ1-1	TRBV7-9	TRBD1	.	CASSRPGQGGTEAFF	TGTGCCAGCAGCCGACCGGGACAGGGGGGCACTGAAGCTTTCTTT
TRBJ1-5	TRBV7-9	TRBD1	.	CASSGGTALNQPQHF	TGTGCCAGCAGCGGCGGGACAGCTCTCAATCAGCCCCAGCATTTT
TRBJ2-7	TRBV7-9	TRBD2	.	CASSWIAGGAYEQYF	TGTGCCAGCAGCTGGATTGCCGGGGGGGCCTACGAGCAGTACTTC
TRBJ2-2	TRBV12-3/TRBV12-4	TRBD1	many	CASSPPGQENTGELFF	TGTGCCAGCAGTCCACCGGGACAGGAGAACACCGGGGAGCTGTTTTTT
TRBJ2-3	TRBV20-1	TRBD2	many	CSATRLAGSTDTQYF	TGCAGTGCTACACGACTAGCGGGGAGCACAGATACGCAGTATTTT
TRBJ2-2	TRBV7-2	.	.	CASSQSAGLNTGELFF	TGTGCCAGCAGCCAATCGGCGGGATTGAACACCGGGGAGCTGTTTTTT
TRBJ1-1	TRBV18	TRBD1	.	CASSLAGQVRAFF	TGTGCCAGCTCACTGGCTGGACAGGTTAGAGCTTTCTTT
TRBJ2-1	TRBV20-1	.	many	CSAEGFDEQFF	TGCAGTGCGGAAGGGTTCGATGAGCAGTTCTTC
TRBJ1-5	TRBV15	TRBD1	.	CATSRRTGANNRPQHF	TGTGCCACCAGCAGAAGGACAGGGGCCAACAATCGGCCCCAGCATTTT
TRBJ1-5	TRBV20-1	.	many	CSASGTSNQPQHF	TGCAGTGCTAGCGGGACTAGCAATCAGCCCCAGCATTTT
TRBJ2-1	TRBV12-3/TRBV12-4	.	.	CASRLTADSYNEQFF	TGTGCCAGCAGACTTACAGCGGATTCCTACAATGAGCAGTTCTTC